This TCR beta chain was profiled in a study of T cell repertoires in cytomegalovirus infection. In the study overall: Recently identified HLA-C-restricted CMV epitopes were among the peptides used. It was the public TCR beta signatures that indicated both CMV infection and matching HLA type.

CDR1 and CDR2 from the germline V gene are SGDLS and YYNGEE. The CDR3 runs to 14 residues. TCRdb analysed the reads with MiXCR anew, one entry per CDR3 protein. The table shows about 180,000 distinct CDR3 sequences, with about 20% occurring only once. The study, taken as a whole, reports: CMV-specific TCR beta clonotypes restricted by HLA-C dominated the ex vivo response.

Only a few counts were recorded for this clonotype. Its antigen remains unknown. The junction does not match germline at one end; this may be a read error. This receptor was identified in a human donor in good health (CMV status not recorded). Some clones in this sample may be carry-over from other donors' samples. The chain combines TRBV9 with TRBJ2-7; 8 bases line up with TRBD1. The sequencing used CD8+ T cells from cultured PBMCs, collected from culture after CMV antigen stimulation. In nucleotides, the CDR3 is TGTGCTAGCAGCGTAGGGGACAGGAAAAGCGAGCAGTACTTC. This codes for CASSVGDRKSEQYF.